The rows below give T cell receptor beta chains drawn from one sample of a study of blood T cell repertoires in COVID-19. The method was immunoSEQ multiplex PCR; TCRdb's version includes in-frame clones alone and lacks a portion of them. The sample has about 100,000 clones; around 90% are singletons. The sequenced material came from peripheral blood. The receptors come from a human donor with active COVID-19. The donor label of this sample is uncertain. Both conserved end residues are part of each CDR3.

V gene,J gene,CDR3 protein
TRBV2,TRBJ2-7,CASRGQSYEQYF
TRBV28,TRBJ1-4,CASSLYPDEKLFF
TRBV5-4,TRBJ2-1,CASSLVPSRNNEQFF
TRBV4-3,TRBJ1-3,CASSQGTTGNTIYF
TRBV28,TRBJ1-5,CATKDRDSYQPQHF
TRBV9,TRBJ2-3,CASRAGQGDTDTQYF
TRBV2,TRBJ1-1,CASNPQGTGTEAFF
TRBV29-1,TRBJ1-1,CSVATGGRHTEAFF
TRBV15,TRBJ1-2,CATSRDQGGNNGYTF
TRBV13,TRBJ1-3,CASSFGGNTIYF
TRBV5-1,TRBJ1-1,CASSNKVGQGEQAFF
TRBV9,TRBJ1-2,CASSVARGYGYTF
TRBV27,TRBJ1-6,CASSLFGRGSYNSPLHF
TRBV5-5,TRBJ1-1,CASSLIGQGWTEAFF
TRBV11-2,TRBJ2-3,CASSSTRQLSTDTQYF
TRBV11-2,TRBJ2-1,CASSLDRQSYNEQFF
TRBV7-8,TRBJ1-6,CASRGTGGYLSPLHF
TRBV18,TRBJ1-1,CASSPPAATEAFF
TRBV5-1,TRBJ2-7,CASIPDNSYEQYF
TRBV28,TRBJ1-1,CASSSADRNTEAFF
TRBV25-1,TRBJ2-5,CASSATDFQETQYF
TRBV6-5,TRBJ2-1,CASSYSRTGTNEQFF
TRBV25-1,TRBJ1-1,CASSEWIGRGYLNTEAFF
TRBV5-8,TRBJ1-1,CASSSGTGVRNTEAFF